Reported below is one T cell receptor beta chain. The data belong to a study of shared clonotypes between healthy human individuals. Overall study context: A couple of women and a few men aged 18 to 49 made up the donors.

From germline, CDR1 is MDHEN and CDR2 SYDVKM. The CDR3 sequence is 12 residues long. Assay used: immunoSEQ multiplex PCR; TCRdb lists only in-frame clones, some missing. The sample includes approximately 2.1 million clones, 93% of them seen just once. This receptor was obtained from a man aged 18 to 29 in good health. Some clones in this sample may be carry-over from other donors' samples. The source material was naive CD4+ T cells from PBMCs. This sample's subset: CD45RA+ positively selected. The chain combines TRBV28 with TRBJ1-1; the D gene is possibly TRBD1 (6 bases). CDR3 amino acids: CASYRERVGAFF. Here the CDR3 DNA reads TGTGCTTCCTACAGGGAACGGGTGGGGGCTTTCTTT.